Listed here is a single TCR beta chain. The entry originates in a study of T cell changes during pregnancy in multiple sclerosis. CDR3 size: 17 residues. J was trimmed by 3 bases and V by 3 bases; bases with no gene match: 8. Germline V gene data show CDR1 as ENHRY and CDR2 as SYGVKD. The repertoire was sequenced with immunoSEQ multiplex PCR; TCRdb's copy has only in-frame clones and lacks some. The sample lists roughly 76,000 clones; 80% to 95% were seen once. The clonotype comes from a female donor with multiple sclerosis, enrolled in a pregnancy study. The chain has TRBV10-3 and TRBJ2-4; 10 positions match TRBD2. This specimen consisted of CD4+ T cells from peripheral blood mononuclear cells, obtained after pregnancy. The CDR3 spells CAISEGLAGANKNIQYF. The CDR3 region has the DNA TGTGCCATCAGTGAAGGCCTAGCGGGAGCGAACAAAAACATTCAGTACTTC.